The T cell receptor beta chain under discussion was sequenced for a study of shared clonotypes between healthy human individuals. The wider study: For every donor, three CD4 naive, three CD4 memory, two CD8 naive and one CD8 memory plates were used.

Germline V lookup: CDR1 SGHRS, CDR2 YFSETQ. This CDR3 comprises 13 residues. V was pared by 6 bases and J by 2 bases, with 11 bases between. With respect to this clone: Its antigen remains unidentified.

Repertoires were generated with immunoSEQ multiplex PCR, while TCRdb's copy carries only in-frame clones and drops some. The data hold over a million clones, with roughly 97% observed a single time. Broader study findings: Naive subsets generally had larger estimated richness than memory subsets.

Into CD45RA+ naive and CD45RA-negative memory subsets, the CD4+ cells were split. This clonotype originated in a man aged 25-40 years in good health. The sequenced material came from naive CD4+ T cells sorted from blood. Indicated subset: CD45RA+ positively selected. V usage is TRBV5-1 and J usage is TRBJ2-5; possible D gene TRBD1, 7 bases. The CDR3 loop reads CASKQGGQETQYF. CDR3 sequence (DNA): TGCGCCAGCAAGCAGGGGGGACAAGAGACCCAGTACTTC.